The 28 T cell receptor beta chains presented below share a single source sample, sequenced in a study of siplizumab effects on memory and regulatory T cells. Clones were read by immunoSEQ multiplex PCR, and TCRdb kept only the in-frame ones, dropping some. The sample consists of approximately 94,000 clones, approximately 91% of them appearing once. Sequenced sample: CD4+ T cells sorted from blood. All receptors come from a human donor in good health.

This chain connects TRBV6-6 to TRBJ2-7; perhaps TRBD2 as D (6 bases). The CDR3 extends over 14 amino acids. Germline assignment: CDR1 MNHNY and CDR2 SVGAGI (reference sequence). Trimming took off 5 bases at V and 4 bases at J, with 15 bases between the two ends. The CDR3 reads CASSRAGTHYEQYF. The CDR3 bases are TGTGCCAGCAGTCGTGCCGGGACTCATTACGAGCAGTACTTC.

V gene TRBV7-3 combines with J gene TRBJ1-6, with D maybe TRBD1 (6 bases). The germline gives CDR1 SGHTA, CDR2 FQGTGA. The CDR3 runs 14 residues. Trimming shortened V by 4 bases and J by 11 bases, and 15 bases separated the two germline ends. The CDR3 DNA sequence: TGTGCCAGCAGCTCGAAGAACACAGGGACACCCCTCCACTTT. It specifies CASSSKNTGTPLHF.

The chain recombines TRBV5-1 with TRBJ2-5; 8 bases align to TRBD2. J lost 5 bases, V lost 7 bases, and 10 bases had no gene match. From germline, CDR1 is SGHRS and CDR2 YFSETQ. This CDR3 region has 14 residues. CDR3 amino acids: CASGGGGPGETQYF. Written as DNA, the CDR3 is TGCGCCAGCGGTGGCGGGGGGCCGGGGGAGACCCAGTACTTC.

The chain is built from TRBV30 and TRBJ1-1, with TRBD1 as a possible D gene (6 bases). This CDR3 region has 14 residues. The germline V gene encodes CDR1 GTSNPN and CDR2 SVGIG (reference sequence). V lost 4 bases to trimming and J lost 5 bases, with 17 bases between them. The CDR3 DNA reads as TGTGCCTGGACCACTACCAGGGGAAGGACTGAAGCTTTCTTT. Encoded protein: CAWTTTRGRTEAFF.

This chain's CDR3 is CASSYLAGAETQYF. In DNA form, the CDR3 reads TGTGCCAGCAGCTACCTAGCGGGGGCGGAGACCCAGTACTTC. V gene TRBV9 combines with J gene TRBJ2-5; 10 bases align to TRBD2. Germline CDR1 and CDR2: SGDLS and YYNGEE. The CDR3 loop spans 14 amino acids. V lost 4 bases, J lost 5 bases, and 5 bases stayed unmatched.

The rearrangement joins TRBV7-2 to TRBJ2-2, with D perhaps TRBD1 (6 bases). CDR3 size: 13 residues. From germline, CDR1 is SGHTA and CDR2 FQGNSA. Trimming left V 1 base short and J 6 bases short, with 6 bases between. DNA of the CDR3: TGTGCCAGCAGCTTAGAGGGGGCCGGGGAGCTGTTTTTT. It codes for CASSLEGAGELFF.

V is TRBV25-1 and J is TRBJ2-5; TRBD2 matches 10 bases. V was pared by 1 base and J by 5 bases, with 4 bases of the junction left unmatched. Germline CDR1 MGHDK, CDR2 SYGVNS. The CDR3 is 15 residues long. Here the CDR3 DNA reads TGTGCCAGCAGTGAATTAAGCGGGGGGGCGGAGACCCAGTACTTC. Translation: CASSELSGGAETQYF.

This chain uses TRBV7-9 with TRBJ2-2, with D perhaps TRBD1 (6 bases). Trimming cost V 0 bases and J 6 bases, with 11 bases left between them. Germline assignment: CDR1 SEHNR and CDR2 FQNEAQ (reference sequence). CDR3 size: 15 residues. CDR3 protein: CASSLAAGAAGELFF. The CDR3 DNA reads as TGTGCCAGCAGCTTAGCAGCAGGGGCGGCCGGGGAGCTGTTTTTT.

The chain links TRBV4-3 to TRBJ2-1; possibly TRBD1 for D (5 bases). The CDR3 is made up of 17 amino acids. Trimming removed 4 bases at V and 2 bases at J, with 18 bases between. Per germline, CDR1 LGHNA and CDR2 YSLEER. The CDR3 nucleotides are TGCGCCAGCAGCCCATCCGACAGTGGGCCTCCCTACAATGAGCAGTTCTTC. Its translation is CASSPSDSGPPYNEQFF.

The V and J genes are TRBV6-1 and TRBJ2-7; D call uncertain. The V gene's germline CDR1 is MNHNS and CDR2 SASEGT. This CDR3 has 15 amino acids. V was shortened by 0 bases and J by 0 bases, with 9 bases between the two germline ends. Written as DNA, the CDR3 is TGTGCCAGCAGTGAAGCAGGGTTCGGCTCCTACGAGCAGTACTTC. Translation gives CASSEAGFGSYEQYF.

The chain recombines TRBV7-2 with TRBJ1-1; D is possibly TRBD1 (5 bases). The CDR3 is 12 amino acids. Germline V gene lookup returns CDR1 SGHTA and CDR2 FQGNSA. V was clipped by 3 bases and J by 6 bases, with 8 bases between them. The CDR3 nucleotides read TGTGCCAGCAGCTTCAGGGTCCCTGAAGCTTTCTTT. Translating it yields CASSFRVPEAFF. Together with reference TRBV7-2 and TRBJ1-1, the CDR3 gives the full variable domain: GAGVSQSPSNKVTEKGKDVELRCDPISGHTALYWYRQSLGQGLEFLIYFQGNSAPDKSGLPSDRFSAERTGGSVSTLTIQRTQQEDSAVYLCASSFRVPEAFFGQGTRLTVV.

V and J are TRBV18 and TRBJ1-3, with unresolved D. Germline CDR1 and CDR2: KGHSH and LQKENI. V gave up 2 bases and J gave up 2 bases, with 10 bases separating them. The CDR3 runs to 15 residues. The CDR3 loop reads CASSPVVGPGNTIYF. The CDR3 DNA follows: TGTGCCAGCTCACCAGTCGTCGGACCTGGAAACACCATATATTTT.

The CDR3 DNA follows: TGTGCCAGCAGCTTGTCGAGTCGCTGGTACACTGAAGCTTTCTTT. Protein sequence: CASSLSSRWYTEAFF. The V call is TRBV5-5, the J call TRBJ1-1; unclear D gene. Germline lookup yields CDR1 SGHKS and CDR2 YYEKEE (reference sequence). Trimming stripped 1 base from V and 3 bases from J, with 13 bases between. This CDR3 has 15 amino acids.

The chain joins TRBV6-4 to TRBJ1-4; D may be TRBD1 (6 bases). V lost 0 bases and J lost 7, with 12 bases in between. From germline, CDR1 is MRHNA and CDR2 SNTAGT. This CDR3 comprises 15 residues. The CDR3 is CASSDSGGRGEKLFF. CDR3 nucleotides: TGTGCCAGCAGTGACTCCGGGGGGCGAGGTGAAAAACTGTTTTTT.

The chain is built from TRBV30 and TRBJ1-1; D gene unclear. This CDR3 is 11 amino acids long. V lost 0 bases, J lost 10 bases, and 9 bases lay in between. Germline CDR1 GTSNPN, CDR2 SVGIG (reference sequence). The CDR3 sequence is CAWSVSPRAFF. The CDR3 bases are TGTGCCTGGAGTGTAAGTCCCCGAGCTTTCTTT.

V usage is TRBV6-6 and J usage is TRBJ2-5; TRBD1 matches at 8 bases. The tail of the sequence fits TRBJ2-7 better, so the J call may be wrong. Germline loops: CDR1 MNHNY, CDR2 SVGAGI (reference sequence). The CDR3 spans 15 residues. The CDR3 DNA reads TGTGCCAGCAGTTACTCACAGGGGGTCTCCTACGAGCAGTACTTC. This sequence encodes CASSYSQGVSYEQYF.

V and J are TRBV15 and TRBJ2-3; 11 bases are shared with TRBD2. There are 16 residues in the CDR3. Trimming removed 3 bases from V and 6 bases from J; junction bases left unmatched: 8. Looked up from germline, CDR1 is LNHNV and CDR2 is YYDKDF (reference sequence). CDR3 DNA sequence: TGTGCCACCAGCAGGATGGTAGCGGGGGGGCTGGATACGCAGTATTTT. This sequence encodes CATSRMVAGGLDTQYF.

V usage is TRBV5-5 and J usage is TRBJ2-3; tentatively, D is TRBD2 (5 bases). The V and J ends lost 5 bases and 6 bases respectively, with 22 bases between them. From germline, CDR1 is SGHKS and CDR2 YYEKEE (reference sequence). CDR3 length: 16 amino acids. Written as DNA, the CDR3 is TGTGCCAGCAGGTACAGAGAGGGAAGGCCTGGGGATACGCAGTATTTT. This gives the protein CASRYREGRPGDTQYF.

J is TRBJ1-5 and V is TRBV15, with D unresolved. The V gene lost 1 base and the J gene lost 5 bases, with 12 bases spanning the gap. This CDR3 region has 15 residues. Per germline, CDR1 LNHNV and CDR2 YYDKDF (reference sequence). The CDR3 region has the DNA TGTGCCACCAGCAGAGGCTTGGGAGACGATCAGCCCCAGCATTTT. Translation gives CATSRGLGDDQPQHF.

The chain is built from TRBV11-2 and TRBJ2-1; maybe TRBD1 (5 bases). The V gene's germline CDR1 is SGHAT and CDR2 FQNNGV. The V end was cut by 3 bases, the J end by 7 bases, with 16 bases between. The length of the CDR3 is 15 residues. The CDR3 is CASSFVLSAGNEQFF. The CDR3 DNA reads TGTGCCAGCAGCTTCGTGCTTTCGGCAGGGAATGAGCAGTTCTTC.

This sequence joins TRBV6-5 and TRBJ1-2, with unresolved D. From germline, CDR1 is MNHEY and CDR2 SVGAGI. This CDR3 is built from 13 residues. The ends were cut back, 2 bases at V and 5 bases at J, with 9 bases in the middle. The CDR3 region is CASSYDGVYGYTF. CDR3 nucleotides: TGTGCCAGCAGTTACGACGGCGTTTATGGCTACACCTTC.

This clone was counted once. The chain couples TRBV5-6 to TRBJ1-1, with 8 bases matching TRBD1. J was trimmed by 10 bases and V by 1 base; bases with no gene match: 6. Germline assignment: CDR1 SGHDT and CDR2 YYEEEE. This CDR3 has 13 residues. CDR3 region: CASSLLTGTGAFF. The CDR3 nucleotides read TGTGCCAGCAGCTTGTTGACCGGGACAGGAGCTTTCTTT.

Remarks on this clone: At one end, the junction sequence differs from germline, possibly due to a read error. The chain carries TRBV5-1 and TRBJ1-1; possible D gene TRBD1, 5 bases. Germline V gene lookup returns CDR1 SGHRS and CDR2 YFSETQ. The CDR3 runs 18 residues. CDR3 loop: CVSSSNSGTESLNTEAFF. CDR3 coding DNA: TGCGTCAGCAGCTCCAATTCCGGGACGGAAAGCTTGAACACTGAAGCTTTCTTT.

V gene TRBV28 combines with J gene TRBJ1-3; 7 bases agree with TRBD1. Trimming took 2 bases from V and 4 from J; bases not matched to a gene: 8. Germline CDR1 and CDR2: MDHEN and SYDVKM. This CDR3 comprises 16 residues. In DNA form, the CDR3 reads TGTGCCAGCAGTTTAAGGGGGCGGGAGAGGGGAAACACCATATATTTT. Amino acids: CASSLRGRERGNTIYF.

The chain uses TRBV9 and TRBJ1-6, with D perhaps matching TRBD1 (5 bases). From germline, CDR1 is SGDLS and CDR2 YYNGEE. CDR3 length: 15 amino acids. V lost 3 bases and J lost 8, with 15 bases in between. CDR3 nucleotides: TGTGCCAGCAGCGCCACCGGGGGTAGGGATTCACCCCTCCACTTT. Its protein is CASSATGGRDSPLHF.

This clone was detected once. The V call is TRBV5-4, the J call TRBJ1-1, with D perhaps TRBD1 (5 bases). The germline CDR1 and CDR2 sequences are SGHNT and YYREEE (reference sequence). V was clipped by 4 bases and J by 0 bases, with 10 bases between them. The CDR3 runs to 14 residues. CDR3 coding DNA: TGTGCCAGCAGCACGGCGGGGCTGAACACTGAAGCTTTCTTT. This gives the protein CASSTAGLNTEAFF.

The chain combines TRBV11-2 with TRBJ2-3; 9 bases are a match to TRBD2. The V segment lost 5 bases and the J segment 5 bases; nucleotides outside the gene matches: 14. The CDR3 sequence is 17 residues long. Germline values: CDR1 SGHAT, CDR2 FQNNGV. The CDR3 DNA sequence: TGTGCCAGCAGCAACGTGGGTATCGCGGGGGGGCAAGATACGCAGTATTTT. It translates to CASSNVGIAGGQDTQYF. Full variable domain (remainder filled in from reference TRBV11-2 and TRBJ2-3): EAGVAQSPRYKIIEKRQSVAFWCNPISGHATLYWYQQILGQGPKLLIQFQNNGVVDDSQLPKDRFSAERLKGVDSTLKIQPAKLEDSAVYLCASSNVGIAGGQDTQYFGPGTRLTVL.

V and J are TRBV10-3 and TRBJ1-5, with 11 bases that match TRBD1. Per the germline V gene, CDR1 is ENHRY and CDR2 is SYGVKD. With 7 bases clipped from V and 7 bases from J, the junction kept 3 bases outside the gene matches. The CDR3 spans 13 residues. The CDR3 nucleotides read TGTGCCATCAAAGGGACAGGGGGGCAGCCCCAGCATTTT. It specifies CAIKGTGGQPQHF.